The 24 T cell receptor beta chains in this list originate from one sample, sequenced in a study of T-cell reconstitution after alpha-beta-depleted transplantation in children. Preparation of the TCRbeta library used unique molecular identifiers. TCRdb independently ran MiXCR on the PCR reads; one entry per CDR3 protein. The sample lists 600,000 to 700,000 distinct CDR3 sequences; around 16% were seen once. This specimen was PBMCs from the stem cell graft donor, taken from the stem cell graft. All receptors come from a human donor who donated a stem cell graft to a child with acute myeloid leukemia.

The chain couples TRBV27 to TRBJ1-2; D may be TRBD1 (5 bases). The ends were cut back, 0 bases at V and 4 bases at J, with 12 bases in the middle. The CDR3 sequence is 15 residues long. Germline assignment: CDR1 MNHEY and CDR2 SMNVEV (reference sequence). The CDR3 protein is CASSLSSGQPYGYTF. The CDR3 region has the DNA TGTGCCAGCAGTTTATCGTCCGGACAACCCTATGGCTACACCTTC.

This clonotype showed up many times. The gene calls are TRBV7-9 and TRBJ2-2; perhaps TRBD2 as D (5 bases). The germline V and J ends were trimmed by 3 bases and 6 bases, with 20 bases remaining between them. This CDR3 has 17 amino acids. CDR1 and CDR2 (germline): SEHNR, FQNEAQ (reference sequence). The DNA of the CDR3 is TGTGCCAGCAGCTTCTGGAGGTTGGACGGGCTCCCCGGGGAGCTGTTTTTT. Residues: CASSFWRLDGLPGELFF.

The J gene is TRBJ2-1, the V gene TRBV10-3, with 11 bases fitting TRBD1. V lost 8 bases and J lost 4; bases outside the gene matches: 7. The CDR3 is 15 residues long. Germline V gives CDR1 ENHRY, CDR2 SYGVKD. The CDR3, as DNA: TGTGCCATCGATCCAGGGACAGGGGGTTACAATGAGCAGTTCTTC. Its translation: CAIDPGTGGYNEQFF.

This clonotype was counted a few times. This rearrangement joins TRBV24-1 to TRBJ2-3; D is unresolved. The length of the CDR3 is 12 residues. CDR1 is KGHDR and CDR2 is SFDVKD in the germline V gene. V was shortened by 0 bases and J by 5 bases, with 2 bases between the two germline ends. The chain's CDR3 is CATSDLRDTQYF. Here the CDR3 DNA reads TGTGCCACCAGTGATTTGAGAGATACGCAGTATTTT.

This clonotype was recorded many times. CDR3 residues: CASSGDSATTEAFF. The DNA for the CDR3 is TGCGCCAGCAGCGGGGACAGCGCAACCACTGAAGCTTTCTTT. The chain has TRBV5-1 and TRBJ1-1, with 7 bases lining up with TRBD1. Germline-derived CDR1 and CDR2 are SGHRS and YFSETQ. Trimming cost V 4 bases and J 4 bases; bases outside gene matches: 7. The CDR3 covers 14 residues.

This clonotype was recorded many times. The rearrangement uses TRBV6-5 and TRBJ2-5; D not certain. Germline V CDR1 and CDR2: MNHEY, SVGAGI. Trimming cost V 2 bases and J 4 bases, with 8 bases left between them. The CDR3 has 13 amino acids. CDR3 DNA: TGTGCCAGCAGTTACGGGGTCGCAGAGACCCAGTACTTC. This translates into CASSYGVAETQYF.

This clonotype has more than one count but fewer than ten. The chain is built from TRBV10-2 and TRBJ1-1; perhaps TRBD1 as D (5 bases). The germline V gene encodes CDR1 WSHSY and CDR2 SAAADI. CDR3 size: 14 residues. Between the trimmed V and J ends, which lost 2 bases and 1 base, there was a span of 8 bases. The CDR3 bases are TGCGCCAGCAGTGAGGGACAAGCGAACACTGAAGCTTTCTTT. Its protein is CASSEGQANTEAFF.

This clonotype occurred a few times. The chain recombines TRBV4-1 with TRBJ2-4; 7 positions match TRBD1. Germline CDR1 is MGHRA and CDR2 is YSYEKL. The ends lost 1 base at V and 7 bases at J; junction bases unmatched: 7. The CDR3 is 15 residues long. In nucleotides, the CDR3 is TGCGCCAGCAGCCAAGGCAGACAGGGCCTCAACATTCAGTACTTC. Its protein product is CASSQGRQGLNIQYF.

This sequence joins TRBV12-3 or TRBV12-4 and TRBJ1-1; D is undetermined. This CDR3 spans 15 amino acids. Trimming removed 4 bases from V and 0 bases from J, with 12 bases in between. The CDR3 sequence is CASSSSQGVNTEAFF. CDR3 in DNA: TGTGCCAGCAGTTCCTCCCAAGGCGTGAACACTGAAGCTTTCTTT.

This clonotype was counted a few times. The V and J genes are TRBV5-1 and TRBJ2-1; the D is unclear. In germline, CDR1 is SGHRS, CDR2 YFSETQ. The CDR3 contains 16 residues. Trimming pared 0 bases from V and 3 bases from J, leaving 13 bases between. The CDR3 nucleotides read TGCGCCAGCAGCTTGGCCGTCTCCACCAACTACAATGAGCAGTTCTTC. Its translation is CASSLAVSTNYNEQFF.

The chain is built from TRBV6-1 and TRBJ2-1, with 9 bases lining up with TRBD1. Germline loops: CDR1 MNHNS, CDR2 SASEGT. The CDR3 has 16 residues. V was clipped by 4 bases and J by 5 bases; unmatched bases: 9. DNA for the CDR3: TGTGCCAGCAGTGTAATTGTGGGACAGGGTAACAATGAGCAGTTCTTC. This sequence encodes CASSVIVGQGNNEQFF.

This chain uses TRBV24-1 with TRBJ2-1, with D possibly TRBD1 on 6 matching bases. This CDR3 has 14 amino acids. The germline V gene encodes CDR1 KGHDR and CDR2 SFDVKD. The V and J ends lost 4 bases and 4 bases respectively, with 10 bases between them. The CDR3 loop reads CATSETGRYNEQFF. Written as DNA, the CDR3 is TGTGCCACCAGTGAAACAGGGAGATACAATGAGCAGTTCTTC.

The chain employs TRBV7-8 and TRBJ2-3, with a possible D match to TRBD2 (5 bases). Trimming pared 7 bases from V and 2 bases from J, leaving 13 bases between. The V gene's germline CDR1 is SGHVS and CDR2 FQNEAQ. The CDR3 is 14 residues long. The CDR3 DNA sequence: TGTGCCAGCACAAGCGAGGGCCTCACAGATACGCAGTATTTT. This sequence encodes CASTSEGLTDTQYF.

This clonotype came up many times. The chain uses TRBV6-1 and TRBJ1-2, with 7 bases that match TRBD1. CDR3 size: 14 residues. V was clipped by 7 bases and J by 3 bases; unmatched bases: 8. Germline V gene sequence: CDR1 MNHNS, CDR2 SASEGT. The CDR3, as DNA: TGTGCCAGCACCTCGGACAGGACTTACTATGGCTACACCTTC. Translation: CASTSDRTYYGYTF.

This clonotype turned up a few times. V gene TRBV12-3 or TRBV12-4 combines with J gene TRBJ2-1; the match to TRBD1 covers 10 bases. This CDR3 is 15 amino acids long. Trimming at V came to 5 bases and at J to 8 bases, leaving 9 bases not matched to a gene. The DNA for the CDR3 is TGTGCCAGCAGTGCCCGACGGGACAGGGGCGATGAGCAGTTCTTC. It encodes CASSARRDRGDEQFF.

The chain links TRBV7-9 to TRBJ1-1, with 7 bases that match TRBD1. Germline CDR1 SEHNR, CDR2 FQNEAQ (reference sequence). The CDR3 runs to 13 residues. The junction had 2 bases not matched to a gene; V was cut back by 3 bases and J by 4 bases. CDR3 region: CASSFTGATEAFF. DNA for the CDR3: TGTGCCAGCAGCTTCACAGGGGCCACTGAAGCTTTCTTT.

This clonotype has a count of ten or more. This chain joins TRBV4-2 and TRBJ2-1; the match to TRBD2 covers 10 bases. The CDR3 totals 15 residues. Germline V gives CDR1 LGHNA, CDR2 YNFKEQ. Trimming removed 4 bases from V and 6 bases from J; junction bases left unmatched: 6. CDR3 nucleotide sequence: TGTGCCAGCAGCCTTAATCTAGCGGGGGTCAATGAGCAGTTCTTC. Translation: CASSLNLAGVNEQFF.

This sequence joins TRBV6-2 or TRBV6-3 and TRBJ1-6; a weak D match, TRBD1 (6 bases). CDR1 and CDR2 from the germline V gene are MNHEY and SVGEGT. Between the trimmed V and J ends, which lost 5 bases and 8 bases, there was a span of 10 bases. CDR3 length: 13 residues. The CDR3 is CASSRQADSPLHF. The CDR3 nucleotides read TGTGCCAGCAGTCGACAGGCCGATTCACCCCTCCACTTT.

This clonotype was observed at least ten times. V and J are TRBV20-1 and TRBJ2-7, with TRBD2 identical over 8 bases. The CDR3 covers 15 residues. Germline assignment: CDR1 DFQATT and CDR2 SNEGSKA (reference sequence). V shed 2 bases and J 5 bases; nucleotides not matched to a gene: 11. CDR3 bases: TGCAGTGCTAGATCAGGAGCGGGGGCCCCCCACGAGCAGTACTTC. Its translation is CSARSGAGAPHEQYF.

A remark on this clonotype: A much larger clone is a single base away; this may be a read error. This chain connects TRBV12-3 or TRBV12-4 to TRBJ2-1, with D perhaps matching TRBD2 (6 bases). The V and J ends lost 6 bases and 4 bases respectively, with 16 bases between them. CDR3 length: 15 amino acids. CDR3 nucleotides: TGTGCCAGCAGCCCTGAGAACCTAGCGTACAATGAGCAGTTCTTC. It yields the protein CASSPENLAYNEQFF.

The chain recombines TRBV12-3 or TRBV12-4 with TRBJ1-6, with 8 bases aligning to TRBD1. The V gene end was trimmed by 2 bases and the J gene end by 7 bases; junction bases not matched to a gene: 7. CDR3 size: 16 residues. The CDR3 region has the DNA TGTGCCAGCAGTTTACCTCGGACAGGGAAGAATTCACCCCTCCACTTT. Its protein is CASSLPRTGKNSPLHF.

In its sample, this clonotype was seen many times. The chain carries TRBV20-1 and TRBJ1-1, with a tentative D call TRBD1 (5 bases). The V end was cut by 4 bases, the J end by 5 bases, with 11 bases between. Germline CDR1 DFQATT, CDR2 SNEGSKA (reference sequence). The CDR3 is made up of 12 amino acids. CDR3 DNA: TGCAGTGCTAACCAGGGAGGGACTGAAGCTTTCTTT. Amino acid sequence: CSANQGGTEAFF.

This clonotype turned up a few times. The chain employs TRBV7-2 and TRBJ1-2; D is ambiguous. Germline V lookup: CDR1 SGHTA, CDR2 FQGNSA. This CDR3 comprises 15 residues. V lost 0 bases, J lost 0 bases, and 8 bases lay in between. CDR3 amino acids: CASSLAKAANYGYTF. CDR3 in DNA: TGTGCCAGCAGCTTAGCGAAGGCAGCTAACTATGGCTACACCTTC.

The CDR3 sequence is CASQGVNTGELFF. CDR3 coding DNA: TGTGCCAGTCAGGGGGTGAACACCGGGGAGCTGTTTTTT. The V and J genes are TRBV6-2 or TRBV6-3 and TRBJ2-2; 7 bases fit TRBD1. The CDR3 runs 13 residues. The ends lost 9 bases at V and 1 base at J; junction bases unmatched: 2. Germline lookup yields CDR1 MNHEY and CDR2 SVGEGT.